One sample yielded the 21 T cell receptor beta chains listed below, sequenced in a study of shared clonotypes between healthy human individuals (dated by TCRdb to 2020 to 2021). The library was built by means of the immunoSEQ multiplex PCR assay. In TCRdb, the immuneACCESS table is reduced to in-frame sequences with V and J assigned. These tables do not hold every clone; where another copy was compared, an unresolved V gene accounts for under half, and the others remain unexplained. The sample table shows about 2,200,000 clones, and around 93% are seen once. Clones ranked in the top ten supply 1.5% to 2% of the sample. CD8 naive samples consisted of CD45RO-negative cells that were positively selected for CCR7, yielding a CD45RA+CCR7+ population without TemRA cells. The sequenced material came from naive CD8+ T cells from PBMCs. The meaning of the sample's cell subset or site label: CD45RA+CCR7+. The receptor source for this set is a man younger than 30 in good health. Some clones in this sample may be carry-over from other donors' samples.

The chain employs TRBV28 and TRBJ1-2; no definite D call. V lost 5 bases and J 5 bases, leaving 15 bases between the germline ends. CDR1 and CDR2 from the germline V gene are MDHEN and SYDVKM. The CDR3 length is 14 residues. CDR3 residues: CASSPFGDDYGYTF. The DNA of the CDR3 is TGTGCCAGCAGTCCATTTGGAGACGATTATGGCTACACCTTC.

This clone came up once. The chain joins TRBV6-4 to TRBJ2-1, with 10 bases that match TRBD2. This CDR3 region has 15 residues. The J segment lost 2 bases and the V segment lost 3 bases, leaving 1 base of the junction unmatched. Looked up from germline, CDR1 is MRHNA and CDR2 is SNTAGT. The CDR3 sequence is CASSEGLAPYNEQFF. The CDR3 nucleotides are TGTGCCAGCAGTGAGGGACTAGCGCCCTACAATGAGCAGTTCTTC.

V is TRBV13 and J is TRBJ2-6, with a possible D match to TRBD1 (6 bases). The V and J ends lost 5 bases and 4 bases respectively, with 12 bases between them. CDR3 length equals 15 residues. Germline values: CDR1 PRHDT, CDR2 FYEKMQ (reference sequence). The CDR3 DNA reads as TGTGCCAGCAGCCTCACGGGGACAGGGGCCAACGTCCTGACTTTC. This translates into CASSLTGTGANVLTF.

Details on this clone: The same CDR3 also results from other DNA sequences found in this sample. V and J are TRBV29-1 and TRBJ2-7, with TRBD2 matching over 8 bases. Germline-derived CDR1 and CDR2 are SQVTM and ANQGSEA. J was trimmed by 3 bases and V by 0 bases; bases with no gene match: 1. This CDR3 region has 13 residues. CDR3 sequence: CSVEDGRGYEQYF. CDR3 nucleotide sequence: TGCAGCGTTGAAGACGGGAGGGGCTACGAGCAGTACTTC.

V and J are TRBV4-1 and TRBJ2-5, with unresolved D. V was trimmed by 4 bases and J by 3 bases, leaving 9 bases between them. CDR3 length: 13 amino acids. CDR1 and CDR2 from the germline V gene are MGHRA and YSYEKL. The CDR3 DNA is TGCGCCAGCAGCCCTTCACCCAAAGAGACCCAGTACTTC. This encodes CASSPSPKETQYF.

The CDR3 here is CASSLGVGPEQYF. CDR3 nucleotide sequence: TGTGCCAGCAGCTTAGGCGTGGGGCCCGAGCAGTACTTC. The rearrangement links TRBV11-2 to TRBJ2-7; D may be TRBD1 (5 bases). Germline CDR1 reads SGHAT; CDR2 reads FQNNGV. The V end was cut by 1 base, the J end by 6 bases, with 10 bases between. This CDR3 spans 13 amino acids.

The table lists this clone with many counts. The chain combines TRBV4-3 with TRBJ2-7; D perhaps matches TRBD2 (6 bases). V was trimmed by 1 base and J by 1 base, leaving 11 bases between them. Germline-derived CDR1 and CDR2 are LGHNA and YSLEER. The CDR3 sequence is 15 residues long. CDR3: CASSQGAGLSYEQYF. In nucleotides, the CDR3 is TGCGCCAGCAGCCAAGGAGCGGGCCTTTCCTACGAGCAGTACTTC.

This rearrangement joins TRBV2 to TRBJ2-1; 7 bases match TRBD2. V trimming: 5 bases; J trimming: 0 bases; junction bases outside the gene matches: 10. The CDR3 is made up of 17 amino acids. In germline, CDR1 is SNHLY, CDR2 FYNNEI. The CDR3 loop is CASSPGLPTSSYNEQFF. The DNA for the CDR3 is TGTGCCAGCAGTCCGGGACTACCTACTAGCTCCTACAATGAGCAGTTCTTC.

As DNA, the CDR3 is TGTGCCAGCAGTTTAAGGGGGACGGGTGAAAAACTGTTTTTT. This codes for CASSLRGTGEKLFF. V gene TRBV27 combines with J gene TRBJ1-4; tentative D call: TRBD1 (6 bases). This CDR3 spans 14 amino acids. Trimming pared 2 bases from V and 7 bases from J, leaving 11 bases between. Germline-derived CDR1 and CDR2 are MNHEY and SMNVEV (reference sequence).

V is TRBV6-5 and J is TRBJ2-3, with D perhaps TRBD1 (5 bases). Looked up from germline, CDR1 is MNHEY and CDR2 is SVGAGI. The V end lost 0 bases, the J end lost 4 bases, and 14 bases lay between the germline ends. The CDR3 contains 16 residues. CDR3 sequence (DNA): TGTGCCAGCAGTTACTCCCTTCCCGCCAGGGCAGATACGCAGTATTTT. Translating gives CASSYSLPARADTQYF.

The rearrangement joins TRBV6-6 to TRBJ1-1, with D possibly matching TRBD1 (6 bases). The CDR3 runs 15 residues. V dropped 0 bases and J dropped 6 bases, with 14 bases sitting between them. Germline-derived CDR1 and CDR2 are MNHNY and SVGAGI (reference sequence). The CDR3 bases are TGTGCCAGCAGTTACTCAACAGGGCCTTTGGCTGAAGCTTTCTTT. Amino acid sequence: CASSYSTGPLAEAFF.

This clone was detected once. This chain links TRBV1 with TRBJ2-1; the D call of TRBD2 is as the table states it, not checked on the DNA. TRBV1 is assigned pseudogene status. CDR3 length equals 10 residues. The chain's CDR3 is CTSSQDRQFF. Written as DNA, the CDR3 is TGCACCAGCAGCCAAGATCGGCAGTTCTTC.

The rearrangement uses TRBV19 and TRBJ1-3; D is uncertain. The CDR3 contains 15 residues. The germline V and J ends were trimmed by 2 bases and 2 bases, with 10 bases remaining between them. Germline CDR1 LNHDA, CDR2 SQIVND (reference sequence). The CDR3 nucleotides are TGTGCCAGTAGTATATCTCCGGTTGCTGGAAACACCATATATTTT. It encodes CASSISPVAGNTIYF.

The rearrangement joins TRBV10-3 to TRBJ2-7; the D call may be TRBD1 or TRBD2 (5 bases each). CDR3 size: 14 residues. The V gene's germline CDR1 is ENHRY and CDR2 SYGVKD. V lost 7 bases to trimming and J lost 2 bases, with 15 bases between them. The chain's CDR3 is CAITSGTVTYEQYF. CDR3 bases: TGTGCCATCACTTCCGGGACCGTTACCTACGAGCAGTACTTC.

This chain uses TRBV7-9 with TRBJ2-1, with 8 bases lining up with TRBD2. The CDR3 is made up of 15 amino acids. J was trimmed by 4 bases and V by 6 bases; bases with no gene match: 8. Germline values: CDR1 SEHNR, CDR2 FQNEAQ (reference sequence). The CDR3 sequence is CASSRGSGEYNEQFF. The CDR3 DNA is TGTGCCAGCAGTCGTGGTAGCGGGGAGTACAATGAGCAGTTCTTC.

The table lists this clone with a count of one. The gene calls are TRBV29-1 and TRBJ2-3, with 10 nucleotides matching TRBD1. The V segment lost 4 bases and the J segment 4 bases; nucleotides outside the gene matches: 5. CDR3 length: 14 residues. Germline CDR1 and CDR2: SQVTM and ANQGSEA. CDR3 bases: TGCAGCGTTGGGGGGACAGGGGCGCCAGATACGCAGTATTTT. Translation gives CSVGGTGAPDTQYF.

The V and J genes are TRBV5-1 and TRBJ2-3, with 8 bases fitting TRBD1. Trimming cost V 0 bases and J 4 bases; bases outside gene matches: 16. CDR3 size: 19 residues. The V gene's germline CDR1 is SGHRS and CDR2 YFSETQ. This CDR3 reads CASSLGRIGQGARADTQYF. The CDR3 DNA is TGCGCCAGCAGCTTGGGAAGGATTGGGCAGGGGGCCCGGGCAGATACGCAGTATTTT.

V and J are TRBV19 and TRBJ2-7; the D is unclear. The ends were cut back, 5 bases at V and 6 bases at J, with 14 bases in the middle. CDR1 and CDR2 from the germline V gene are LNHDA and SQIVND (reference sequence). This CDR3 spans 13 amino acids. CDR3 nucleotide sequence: TGTGCCAGTAGTCCGCGTGGTTCCGGCGAGCAGTACTTC. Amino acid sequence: CASSPRGSGEQYF.

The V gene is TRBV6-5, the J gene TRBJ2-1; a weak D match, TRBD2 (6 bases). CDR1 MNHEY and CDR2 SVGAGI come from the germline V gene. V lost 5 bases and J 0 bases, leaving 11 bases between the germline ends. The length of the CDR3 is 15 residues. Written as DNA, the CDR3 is TGTGCCAGCAGTATAGCGGTGAGCTCCTACAATGAGCAGTTCTTC. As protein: CASSIAVSSYNEQFF.

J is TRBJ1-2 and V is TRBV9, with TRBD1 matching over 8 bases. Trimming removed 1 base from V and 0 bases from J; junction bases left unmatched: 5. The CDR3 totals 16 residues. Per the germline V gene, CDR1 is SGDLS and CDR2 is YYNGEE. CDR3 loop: CASSVLGQESNYGYTF. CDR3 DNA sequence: TGTGCCAGCAGCGTATTGGGACAGGAATCTAACTATGGCTACACCTTC.

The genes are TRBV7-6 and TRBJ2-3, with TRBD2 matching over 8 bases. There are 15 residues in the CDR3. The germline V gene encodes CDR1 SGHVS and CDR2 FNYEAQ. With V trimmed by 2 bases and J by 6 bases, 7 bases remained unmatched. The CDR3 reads CASSLQPSGSDTQYF. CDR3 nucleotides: TGTGCCAGCAGCTTACAGCCTAGCGGGTCCGATACGCAGTATTTT.